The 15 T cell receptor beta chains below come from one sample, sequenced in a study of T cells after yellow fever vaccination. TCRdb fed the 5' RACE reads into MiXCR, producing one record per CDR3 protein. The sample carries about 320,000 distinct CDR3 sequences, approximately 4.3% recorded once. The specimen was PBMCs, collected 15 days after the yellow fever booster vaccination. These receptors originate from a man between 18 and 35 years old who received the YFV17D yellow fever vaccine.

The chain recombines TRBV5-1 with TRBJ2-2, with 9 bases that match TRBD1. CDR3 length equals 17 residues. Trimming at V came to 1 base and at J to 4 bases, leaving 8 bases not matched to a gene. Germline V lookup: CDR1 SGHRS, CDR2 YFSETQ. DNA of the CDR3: TGCGCCAGCAGCTTGCCGCCGGGACAGGGTGGCACCGGGGAGCTGTTTTTT. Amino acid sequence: CASSLPPGQGGTGELFF.

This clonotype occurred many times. CDR3 in amino acids: CASSTENSPLHF. The DNA for the CDR3 is TGTGCCAGCAGCACAGAGAATTCACCCCTCCACTTT. The genes are TRBV5-8 and TRBJ1-6; D is unclear. V gave up 4 bases and J gave up 7 bases, with 6 bases separating them. The germline CDR1 and CDR2 sequences are SGHTS and YDEGEE. The CDR3 loop spans 12 amino acids.

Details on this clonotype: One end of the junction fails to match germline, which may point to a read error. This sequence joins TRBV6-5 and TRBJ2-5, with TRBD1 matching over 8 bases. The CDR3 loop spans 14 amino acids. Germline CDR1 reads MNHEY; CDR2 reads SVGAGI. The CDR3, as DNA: TGTGCCAGCAGTACTGGACAGGGCCAACAGACCCAGTACTTC. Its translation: CASSTGQGQQTQYF.

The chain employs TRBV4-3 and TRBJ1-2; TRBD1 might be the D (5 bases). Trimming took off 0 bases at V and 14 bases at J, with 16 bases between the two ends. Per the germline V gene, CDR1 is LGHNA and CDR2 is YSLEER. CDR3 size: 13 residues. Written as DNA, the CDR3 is TGCGCCAGCAGCCAAGATAATGGCAGGGCTCTTACCTTC. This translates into CASSQDNGRALTF.

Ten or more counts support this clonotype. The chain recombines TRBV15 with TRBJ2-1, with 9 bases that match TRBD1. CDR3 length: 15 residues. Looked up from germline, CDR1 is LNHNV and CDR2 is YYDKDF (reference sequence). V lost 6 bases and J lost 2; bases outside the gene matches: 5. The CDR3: CATRETGGAYNEQFF. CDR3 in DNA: TGTGCCACCAGGGAGACAGGGGGGGCCTACAATGAGCAGTTCTTC.

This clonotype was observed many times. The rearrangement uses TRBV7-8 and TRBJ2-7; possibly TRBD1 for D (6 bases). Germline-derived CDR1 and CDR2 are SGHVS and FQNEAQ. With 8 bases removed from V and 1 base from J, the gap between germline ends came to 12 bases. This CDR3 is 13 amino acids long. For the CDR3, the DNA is TGTGCCAGCCGAGGACAGCCGTCCTACGAGCAGTACTTC. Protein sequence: CASRGQPSYEQYF.

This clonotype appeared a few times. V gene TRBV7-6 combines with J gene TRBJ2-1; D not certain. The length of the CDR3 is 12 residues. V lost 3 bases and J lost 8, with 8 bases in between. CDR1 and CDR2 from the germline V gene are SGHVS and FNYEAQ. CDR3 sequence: CASSFPSDEQFF. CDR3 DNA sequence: TGTGCCAGCAGCTTCCCATCTGATGAGCAGTTCTTC.

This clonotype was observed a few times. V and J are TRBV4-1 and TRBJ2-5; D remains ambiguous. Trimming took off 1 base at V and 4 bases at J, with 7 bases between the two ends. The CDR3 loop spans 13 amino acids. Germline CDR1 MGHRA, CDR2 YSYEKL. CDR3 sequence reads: CASSQGVRETQYF. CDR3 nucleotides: TGCGCCAGCAGCCAAGGGGTTCGAGAGACCCAGTACTTC.

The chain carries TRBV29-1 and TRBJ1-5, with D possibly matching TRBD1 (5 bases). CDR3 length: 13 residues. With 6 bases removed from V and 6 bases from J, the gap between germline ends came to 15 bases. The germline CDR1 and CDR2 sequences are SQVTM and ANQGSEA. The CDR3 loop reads CSVAGQVGQPQHF. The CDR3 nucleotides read TGCAGCGTGGCGGGGCAGGTTGGTCAGCCCCAGCATTTT.

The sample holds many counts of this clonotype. As DNA, the CDR3 is TGCAGCGTTGTCGAGGGGGCCATTCAGTACTTC. Its translation: CSVVEGAIQYF. The chain carries TRBV29-1 and TRBJ2-4, with 7 bases fitting TRBD1. The junction had 3 bases not matched to a gene; V was cut back by 4 bases and J by 9 bases. CDR1 and CDR2 from the germline V gene are SQVTM and ANQGSEA. The CDR3 spans 11 residues.

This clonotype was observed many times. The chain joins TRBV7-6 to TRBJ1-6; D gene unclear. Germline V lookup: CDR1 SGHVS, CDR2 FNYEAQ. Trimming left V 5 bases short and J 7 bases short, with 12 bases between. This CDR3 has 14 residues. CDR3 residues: CASSHHEANSPLHF. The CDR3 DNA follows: TGTGCCAGCAGCCACCACGAGGCCAATTCACCCCTCCACTTT.

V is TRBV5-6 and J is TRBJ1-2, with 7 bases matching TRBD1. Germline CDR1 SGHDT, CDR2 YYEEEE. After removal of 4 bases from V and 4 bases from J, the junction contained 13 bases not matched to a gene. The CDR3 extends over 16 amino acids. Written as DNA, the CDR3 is TGTGCCAGCAGCGTGGACCGATGGAGGGGGCCCTATGGCTACACCTTC. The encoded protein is CASSVDRWRGPYGYTF.

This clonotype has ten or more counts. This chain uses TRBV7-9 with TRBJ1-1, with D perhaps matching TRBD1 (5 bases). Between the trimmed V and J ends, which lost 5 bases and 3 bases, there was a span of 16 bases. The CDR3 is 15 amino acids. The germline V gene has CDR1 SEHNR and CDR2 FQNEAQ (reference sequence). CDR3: CASSPRAGQYTEAFF. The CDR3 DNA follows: TGTGCCAGCAGCCCCCGGGCAGGACAATACACTGAAGCTTTCTTT.

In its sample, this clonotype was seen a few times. Here the CDR3 reads CASNRGGHPNYGYTF. CDR3 nucleotides: TGTGCCAGCAACAGAGGCGGGCACCCTAACTATGGCTACACCTTC. The chain joins TRBV12-3 or TRBV12-4 to TRBJ1-2; D remains ambiguous. Trimming removed 7 bases from V and 0 bases from J, with 15 bases in between. The CDR3 has 15 amino acids.

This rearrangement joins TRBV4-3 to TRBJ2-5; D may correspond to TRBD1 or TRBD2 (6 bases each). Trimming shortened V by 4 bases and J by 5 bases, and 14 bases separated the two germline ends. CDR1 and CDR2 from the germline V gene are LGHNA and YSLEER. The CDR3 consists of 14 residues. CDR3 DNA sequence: TGCGCCAGCAGCCCGACCGGGGGCGCGGAGACCCAGTACTTC. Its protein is CASSPTGGAETQYF.